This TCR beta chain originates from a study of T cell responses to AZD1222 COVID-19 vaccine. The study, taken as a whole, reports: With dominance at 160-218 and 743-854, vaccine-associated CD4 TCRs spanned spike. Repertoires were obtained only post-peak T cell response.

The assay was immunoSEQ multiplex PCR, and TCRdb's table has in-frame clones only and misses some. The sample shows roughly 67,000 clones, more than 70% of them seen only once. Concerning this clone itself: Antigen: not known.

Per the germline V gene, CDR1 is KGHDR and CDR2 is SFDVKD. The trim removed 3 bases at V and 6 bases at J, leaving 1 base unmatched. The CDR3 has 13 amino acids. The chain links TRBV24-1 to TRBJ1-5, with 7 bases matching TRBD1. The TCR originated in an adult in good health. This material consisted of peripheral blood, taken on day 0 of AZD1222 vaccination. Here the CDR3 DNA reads TGTGCCACCAGTGATGACAGGGCTCAGCCCCAGCATTTT. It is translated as CATSDDRAQPQHF.